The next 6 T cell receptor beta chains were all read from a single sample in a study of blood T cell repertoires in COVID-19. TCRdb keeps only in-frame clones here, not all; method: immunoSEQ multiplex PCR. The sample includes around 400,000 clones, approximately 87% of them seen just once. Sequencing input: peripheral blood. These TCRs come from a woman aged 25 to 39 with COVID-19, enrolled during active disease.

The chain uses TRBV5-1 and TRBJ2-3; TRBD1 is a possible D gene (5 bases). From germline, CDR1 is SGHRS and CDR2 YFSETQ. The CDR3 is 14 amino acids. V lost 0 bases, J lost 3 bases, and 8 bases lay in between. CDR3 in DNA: TGCGCCAGCAGCTTGGTGCAGGGAACAGATACGCAGTATTTT. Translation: CASSLVQGTDTQYF.

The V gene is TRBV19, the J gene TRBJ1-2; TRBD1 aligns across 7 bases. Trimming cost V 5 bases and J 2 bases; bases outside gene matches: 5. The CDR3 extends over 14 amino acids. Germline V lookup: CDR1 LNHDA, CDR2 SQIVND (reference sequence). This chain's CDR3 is CASSPRDRNYGYTF. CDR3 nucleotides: TGTGCCAGTAGTCCAAGGGACAGAAACTATGGCTACACCTTC.

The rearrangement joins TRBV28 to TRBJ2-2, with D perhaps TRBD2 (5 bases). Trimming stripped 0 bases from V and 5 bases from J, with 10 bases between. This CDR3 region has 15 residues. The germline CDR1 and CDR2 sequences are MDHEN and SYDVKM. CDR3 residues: CASSLWRVGTGELFF. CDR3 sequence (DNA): TGTGCCAGCAGTTTATGGAGGGTTGGGACCGGGGAGCTGTTTTTT.

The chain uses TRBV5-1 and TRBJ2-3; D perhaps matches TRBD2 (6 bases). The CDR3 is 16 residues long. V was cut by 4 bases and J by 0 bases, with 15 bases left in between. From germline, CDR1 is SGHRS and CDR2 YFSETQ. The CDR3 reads CASSPSGRTSTDTQYF. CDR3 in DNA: TGCGCCAGCAGCCCGAGCGGGCGTACTAGCACAGATACGCAGTATTTT.

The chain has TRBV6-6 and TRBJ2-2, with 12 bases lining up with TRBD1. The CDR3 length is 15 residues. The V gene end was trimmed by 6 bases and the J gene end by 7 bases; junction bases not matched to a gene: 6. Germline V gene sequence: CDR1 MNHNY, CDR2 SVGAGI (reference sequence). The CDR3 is CASRTGTGGNGELFF. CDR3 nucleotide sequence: TGTGCCAGCAGGACCGGGACAGGGGGCAACGGGGAGCTGTTTTTT.

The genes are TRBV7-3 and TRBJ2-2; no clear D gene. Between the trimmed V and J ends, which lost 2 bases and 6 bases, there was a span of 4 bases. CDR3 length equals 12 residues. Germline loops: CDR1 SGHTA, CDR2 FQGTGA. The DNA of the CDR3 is TGTGCCAGCAGCTTAGGCCCCGGGGAGCTGTTTTTT. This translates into CASSLGPGELFF. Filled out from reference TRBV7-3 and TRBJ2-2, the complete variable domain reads GAGVSQTPSNKVTEKGKYVELRCDPISGHTALYWYRQSLGQGPEFLIYFQGTGAADDSGLPNDRFFAVRPEGSVSTLKIQRTERGDSAVYLCASSLGPGELFFGEGSRLTVL.